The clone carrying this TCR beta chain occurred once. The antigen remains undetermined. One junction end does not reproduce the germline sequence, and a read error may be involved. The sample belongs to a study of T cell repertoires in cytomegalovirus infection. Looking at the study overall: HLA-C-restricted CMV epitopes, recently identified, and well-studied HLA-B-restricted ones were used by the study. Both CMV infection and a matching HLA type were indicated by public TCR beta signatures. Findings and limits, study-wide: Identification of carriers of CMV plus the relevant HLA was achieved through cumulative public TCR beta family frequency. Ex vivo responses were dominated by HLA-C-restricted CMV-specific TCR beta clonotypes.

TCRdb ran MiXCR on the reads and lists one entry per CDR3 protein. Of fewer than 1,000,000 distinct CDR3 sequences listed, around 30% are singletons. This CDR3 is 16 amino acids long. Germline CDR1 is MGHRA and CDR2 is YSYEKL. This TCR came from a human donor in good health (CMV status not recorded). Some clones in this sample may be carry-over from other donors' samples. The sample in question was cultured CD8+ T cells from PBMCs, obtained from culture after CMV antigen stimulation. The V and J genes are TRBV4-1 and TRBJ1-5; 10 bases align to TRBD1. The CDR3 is CASSQDGTGEYQPQHF. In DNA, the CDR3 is TGTGCCAGCAGCCAAGACGGGACAGGGGAGTATCAGCCCCAGCATTTT.